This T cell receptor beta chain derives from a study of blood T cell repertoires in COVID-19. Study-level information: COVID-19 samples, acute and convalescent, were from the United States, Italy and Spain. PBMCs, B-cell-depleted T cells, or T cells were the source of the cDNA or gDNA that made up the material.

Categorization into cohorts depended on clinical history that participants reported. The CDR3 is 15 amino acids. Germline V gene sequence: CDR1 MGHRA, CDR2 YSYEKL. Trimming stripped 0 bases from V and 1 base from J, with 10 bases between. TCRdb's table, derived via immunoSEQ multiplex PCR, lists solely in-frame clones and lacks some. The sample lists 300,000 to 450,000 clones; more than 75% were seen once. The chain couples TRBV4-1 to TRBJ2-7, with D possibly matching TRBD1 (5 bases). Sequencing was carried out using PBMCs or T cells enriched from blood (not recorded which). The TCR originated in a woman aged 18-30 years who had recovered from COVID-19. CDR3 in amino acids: CASSQEYRLSYEQYF. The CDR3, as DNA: TGCGCCAGCAGCCAAGAGTACAGGTTATCCTACGAGCAGTACTTC.